This T cell receptor beta chain was captured in a study of cytomegalovirus exposure and HLA in healthy donors (dated by TCRdb to 2016 to 2017). For the wider study: In an earlier analysis of under 750 of the donors, 250 to 300 Gb of sequence data and about 110 million unique TCR beta sequences from some 170 million T cells were reported. An early release covering 550 to 650 HLA-typed donors comprised about 300 gigabases of sequencing data and approximately 85 million unique TCR sequences. Among the approximately 430 genotyped donors, around 81% belonged to the genetic ancestry cluster associated with self-reported Caucasian donors. The study aimed to test whether cataloging public T cell receptors could reveal signatures of past pathogen exposure. Using immunosequencing, the study profiled T cell repertoires from about 610 subjects and related those repertoires to cytomegalovirus serostatus. A separate validation cohort of about 110 different subjects was used in addition to the 666-subject first cohort. The study combined high-throughput TCR immunosequencing, statistical association of individual TCRs with disease status, and machine learning to predict cytomegalovirus infection status. To study patterns of TCR occurrence, a later analysis re-analyzed previously published TCR beta repertoires from just over 650 donors and added high-resolution HLA genotyping. Rather than drawing on any new phenotypic data, the later analysis identified candidate immune exposures from TCR beta sequences and the way those sequences occurred across donors. To decide whether each TCR beta V gene segment behaved as functional or pseudogenic, an earlier analysis of 587 of the donors relied on high-throughput TCR beta sequencing. Donor age, sex, ethnicity and CMV serostatus were compiled together with the repertoire data. A later genetic analysis took genome-wide SNP genotypes for about 65% of the 666 donors and used that subset as a discovery cohort. All discovery cohort repertoires had been generated using a single sequencing platform. Both class I and class II loci were covered by HLA typing, at four-digit resolution. Typing coverage differed by locus: A, B, C, DRB1 and DQB1 were typed in roughly 620-630 donors, DQA1 in about 560, DPA1 in approximately 610, and DPB1 in approximately 450. Several DR-DQ haplotypes were handled as single units for association and clustering, since linkage in the cohort was strong. Across approximately 400 genotyped donors of the cohort, an average of approximately 240,000 unique TCR beta nucleotide sequences per donor were sequenced, and about a sixth of those sequences were non-productive.

The cohort comprised several hundred healthy bone marrow donors. At the time of sampling, all cohort members were nominally healthy, though unrecorded immune exposures were likely present. The donor was CMV seronegative and belonged to the group of 352 seronegative cohort members. Each donor provided a peripheral blood sample, and peripheral blood mononuclear cells were used for TCR beta sequencing. Genomic DNA extraction from the blood cell samples was performed with the Qiagen DNeasy Blood Extraction Kit. V is cut by 6 bases and J by 3 bases, and the space between the germline ends is 8 bases. The CDR1 and CDR2 encoded by the germline V gene (reference sequence) are MNHEY and SMNVEV. The cysteine opens and the phenylalanine closes a CDR3 of 12 amino acids. The read is trimmed to its CDR3 DNA, 36 bases read in frame from base 1. Library preparation used the immunoSEQ multiplex PCR assay. For the multiplex PCR, a mixture combining 60 forward primers for TCR Vbeta segments and 13 reverse primers for TCR Jbeta segments was used. Amplification of the CDR3 region of rearranged TCR beta genes was performed with a multiplex PCR assay on genomic DNA. The amplified TCR beta libraries were sequenced on the Illumina HiSeq System as 87-base-pair reads. The paper's data handling went like this. A later analysis counted about 80 million unique TCR beta chains across the 666 repertoires, and roughly 10 million of these chains were shared by at least two donors. To remove PCR and sequencing errors, raw reads were error-corrected and collapsed into unique sequences using a nearest-neighbor algorithm that merged closely related sequences. To assign V, D and J gene segments, CDR3 sequences were aligned to IMGT reference sequences. For a sequence to be retained, a match of at least six nucleotides to both a V gene segment and a J gene segment was required. A rearrangement counted as productive if the CDR3 had no stop codons and remained in frame with V and J, and every other rearrangement counted as non-productive. Following IMGT convention, CDR3 was defined as the stretch from the second conserved V-encoded cysteine up to the conserved J-encoded phenylalanine. The earlier analysis of approximately 500 of the donors excluded sequences that lacked an unambiguous match to a single V gene segment. An earlier analysis of a few hundred of the donors called V segments functional above 56.7% productive rearrangements and segregating when the between-donor standard deviation exceeded 5%. A statistical classification framework was built for diagnosing cytomegalovirus status from the catalog of TCR beta chain sequences. A later analysis assigned V and J genes by comparing TCR nucleotide sequences with IMGT/GENE-DB human TR gene sequences. In a later analysis, CDR3 sequences and most-parsimonious VDJ recombination scenarios were assigned using the TCRdist pipeline. In a later analysis, each TCR beta chain was defined by its CDR3 amino acid sequence together with its V-gene family, and reads without a unique V-gene family were excluded. A later analysis removed roughly 590 highly shared, low-generation-probability nucleotide sequences to deal with suspected cross-contamination and a sequencing artifact. A later analysis calculated a clonal expansion index for each public chain from normalized within-repertoire ranks of inferred template counts. In a later analysis, generation probabilities were computed with a VDJ recombination model fitted to out-of-frame rearrangements, and the resulting probabilities were checked against IGoR. Hypergeometric tests were used in a later analysis to score TCR-TCR, TCR-HLA and TCR-CMV co-occurrence, with a repertoire-size bias correction applied to the TCR pairs. To estimate false discovery rates, a later analysis permuted the HLA or CMV assignments 20 times. A later analysis grouped co-occurring TCRs with DBSCAN, adding TCRdist sequence similarity when clustering within HLA-allele-positive subsets. Repertoires with fewer than 30,000 or more than 120,000 public chains, plus five repertoires with anomalous nucleotide sharing, were excluded from co-occurrence clustering. Held by TCRdb, this immuneACCESS table contains in-frame sequences only and omits some clones. Under half of the omission traces to an unresolved V gene where checked; the cause of the rest is unknown. That table gives V, J and clone size, and the DNA gave D and trimming. The sample records 250,000 to 350,000 clones, 75% to 90% of which are singletons. Clones ranked in the top ten supply approximately 0.3% of the sample.

What the work shows at the level of the full study, not this receptor alone: A further reported finding was that TCR beta sequences accurately predicted the HLA-A and HLA-B alleles for most subjects in the first cohort. A cluster of highly shared sequence variants was judged likely to be a technical artifact of the sequencing pipeline. Immune exposure information for the cohort was limited to CMV serostatus. Linkage disequilibrium might explain the correlated functional status among segregating V segments, but an unknown experimental factor could not be excluded. In a later analysis, TCR association rates were found to vary across HLA loci, with the most associated TCRs seen for DRB1 alleles and the fewest for HLA-C alleles. About 17 rarely observed V segments, including chromosome 9 orphons, were excluded from the earlier analysis of several hundred of the donors because counts were too low. A total of 150 to 200 TCR beta chains were listed by the study as associated with cytomegalovirus. In a later analysis, HLA-associated TCR beta chains were found to be more clonally expanded and to have lower generation probabilities than equally common non-associated chains. An earlier analysis of 450 to 750 of the donors showed that most TCR beta V segments appeared in productive rearrangements either about 87% or about 30% of the time, which broadly matched IMGT annotations. An association between a missense DCLRE1C variant and V-gene and J-gene trimming of TCR beta chains was found in a later genetic analysis and replicated in an independent cohort. A later analysis associated 16,951 TCR beta sequences with specific HLA alleles at a false discovery rate of 0.05. Most TCR sequences were observed very rarely across donors, whereas some public TCRs were present in many individuals. A later genetic analysis reported fewer N-insertions in productive TCRs among donors in an Asian-associated ancestry cluster than the approximately 670-donor mean. In vitro tests confirmed that a few of the cytomegalovirus-associated TCR beta chains recognize cytomegalovirus antigens. The presence/absence analyses assumed that sequencing depth was roughly uniform across donors, and that assumption may not be true. Cytomegalovirus status was reported to be diagnosed by the classifier with high specificity and sensitivity in both the original and validation cohorts. Strong co-occurrence of HLA alleles, especially DR and DQ, made assigning TCR associations to individual alleles difficult. Most CMV-associated TCR beta chains appeared to be HLA-restricted in a later analysis, and the HLA associations seemed to be driven largely by CMV exposure. Because HLA typing was unavailable for some donors at each locus, only the typed subset was used in association tests. Some IMGT-functional V segments, including TRBV6-2 and TRBV6-3, could not be told apart with the 87-base-pair reads, so those segments were excluded. According to the authors, the approach could potentially be generalized to other disease states and immunological phenotypes. According to a later analysis, parvovirus B19, influenza, CMV and Epstein-Barr virus appeared linked to several top co-occurrence clusters. In this cohort, only TCR beta chains were sequenced, and detectable features were limited by the absence of alpha or paired-chain data.

To note about this clone: Its antigen target is currently unknown. No much larger clonotype is one base removed from it; base qualities were not supplied.

Material for sequencing was PBMCs. This TCR was sampled from a girl under 10 years old in good health and CMV-seronegative. The rearrangement combines TRBV27 with TRBJ1-1; a tentative D call is TRBD1 (6 bases match). CDR3 region: CASSDRHTEAFF. The DNA sequence is TGTGCCAGCAGCGACAGGCACACTGAAGCTTTCTTT.